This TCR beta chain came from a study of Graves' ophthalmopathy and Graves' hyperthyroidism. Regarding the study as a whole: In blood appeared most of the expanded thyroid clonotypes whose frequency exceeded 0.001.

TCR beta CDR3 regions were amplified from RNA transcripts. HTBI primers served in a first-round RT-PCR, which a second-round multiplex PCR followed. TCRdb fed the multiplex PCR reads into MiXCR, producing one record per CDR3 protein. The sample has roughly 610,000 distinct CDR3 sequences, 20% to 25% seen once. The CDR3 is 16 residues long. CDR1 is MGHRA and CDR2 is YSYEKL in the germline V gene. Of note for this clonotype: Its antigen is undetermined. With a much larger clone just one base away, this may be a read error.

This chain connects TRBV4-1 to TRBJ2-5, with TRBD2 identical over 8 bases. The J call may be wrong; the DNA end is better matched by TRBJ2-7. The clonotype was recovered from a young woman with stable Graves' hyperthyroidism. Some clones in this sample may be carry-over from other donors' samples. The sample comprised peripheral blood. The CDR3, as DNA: TGCGCCAGCAGCCAAGATCTCAGCGGGAGTGTCTGCGAGCAGTACTTC. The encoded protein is CASSQDLSGSVCEQYF.